The present T cell receptor beta chain was sequenced within a study of cytomegalovirus exposure and HLA in healthy donors. As for the study in general: When just under 400 donors were genotyped, about 81% of them were found to fall in the Caucasian-associated ancestry cluster.

It was with 60 Vbeta and 13 Jbeta primers that the PCR ran. Generated by immunoSEQ multiplex PCR, the TCRdb table keeps only in-frame clones and is missing some. The sample includes roughly 180,000 clones, approximately 78% of them seen just once. CDR1 and CDR2 from the germline V gene are MNHEY and SMNVEV (reference sequence). The J segment lost 5 bases and the V segment lost 0 bases, leaving 4 bases of the junction unmatched. CDR3 length equals 15 residues. The specimen was PBMCs. The chain recombines TRBV27 with TRBJ2-3, with TRBD1 matching over 8 bases. This clonotype was sampled from a woman younger than 30 in good health and CMV-seronegative. The chain's CDR3 is CASSLSTGVRDTQYF. The CDR3 coding sequence is TGTGCCAGCAGTTTATCGACAGGGGTGAGAGATACGCAGTATTTT.